These T cell receptor beta chains were read from a single sample in a study of regulatory T cells in long-lasting Graves disease. From the multiplex PCR reads, TCRdb called clonotypes with MiXCR, one entry per CDR3 protein. The table lists about 660,000 distinct CDR3 sequences, about 32% of them singletons, with under 55% in the top ten. The sequencing used peripheral blood mononuclear cells (PBMCs), collected when the disease was refractory, from a patient treated with antithyroid drugs. Receptors were obtained from a female donor with Graves disease. Both conserved end residues are part of each CDR3. The D gene is left open where the match is weak. Rows give clone size only sometimes, using once, few, many, or a class for an expanded clone.

CDR3 | DNA | V | size | D | J
CASSFVGNEQFF | TGCGCCAGCAGCTTCGTTGGCAATGAGCAGTTCTTC | TRBV5-1 | . | . | TRBJ2-1
CAIRSPTGDYTF | TGTGCCATCAGATCCCCAACGGGGGACTACACCTTC | TRBV10-3 | . | . | TRBJ1-2
CASSPRASLNTEAFF | TGTGCCAGCAGTCCCAGGGCGAGCCTGAACACTGAAGCTTTCTTT | TRBV27 | . | . | TRBJ1-1
CASSLTRVYGYTF | TGTGCCAGCAGCCTGACGAGGGTCTATGGCTACACCTTC | TRBV12-3/TRBV12-4 | . | . | TRBJ1-2
CASSWGTSGRSTQYF | TGTGCCAGCTCGTGGGGGACTAGCGGGAGAAGTACGCAGTATTTT | TRBV12-3/TRBV12-4 | . | TRBD2 | TRBJ2-3
CSARGLAGRSSYNEQFF | TGCAGTGCTAGAGGTCTAGCGGGCCGCAGCTCCTACAATGAGCAGTTCTTC | TRBV20-1 | few | TRBD2 | TRBJ2-1
CASSDRASGQPQHF | TGTGCCAGCAGTGACAGGGCCTCGGGTCAGCCCCAGCATTTT | TRBV25-1 | . | . | TRBJ1-5
CASSAQRLAPDSYGYTF | TGTGCCAGCAGCGCCCAAAGGTTGGCCCCTGATAGCTATGGCTACACCTTC | TRBV9 | . | . | TRBJ1-2
CASSLGGPGAFF | TGTGCCAGCAGCTTAGGGGGACCTGGGGCTTTCTTT | TRBV11-2 | few | . | TRBJ1-1
CASSPSPGRTGELFF | TGTGCCAGCAGCCCCTCTCCAGGAAGGACCGGGGAGCTGTTTTTT | TRBV11-2 | many | . | TRBJ2-2
CASTRDRGYGYTF | TGTGCCAGCACCCGGGACAGGGGGTATGGCTACACCTTC | TRBV12-3/TRBV12-4 | . | TRBD1 | TRBJ1-2
CASSLGLINQPQHF | TGTGCCAGCAGCTTAGGGCTAATAAATCAGCCCCAGCATTTT | TRBV7-2 | . | . | TRBJ1-5
CASSLFGGSPLHF | TGTGCCAGCAGTTTATTCGGTGGATCACCCCTCCACTTT | TRBV28 | many | . | TRBJ1-6
CASSVDSSYEQYF | TGTGCCAGCAGCGTGGACAGCTCCTACGAGCAGTACTTC | TRBV9 | . | . | TRBJ2-7
CATSRDPGSQVAGEQYF | TGTGCCACCAGCAGAGATCCGGGCAGCCAAGTGGCGGGCGAGCAGTACTTC | TRBV15 | . | . | TRBJ2-7
CASSLSRGPNYGYTF | TGTGCCAGCAGTTTATCTCGGGGACCCAACTATGGCTACACCTTC | TRBV27 | few | . | TRBJ1-2
CARPTGSQIGEQYF | TGTGCCAGACCCACGGGATCCCAGATTGGCGAGCAGTACTTC | TRBV3-1 | few | . | TRBJ2-7
CASSTLAGGPETQYF | TGTGCCAGCAGCACCTTAGCGGGAGGGCCGGAGACCCAGTACTTC | TRBV11-3 | few | TRBD2 | TRBJ2-5
CSVAGGLSYEQYF | TGCAGCGTTGCTGGGGGCCTCTCCTACGAGCAGTACTTC | TRBV29-1 | . | . | TRBJ2-7
CATSTGRGGNSPLHF | TGTGCCACCAGCACCGGACGGGGGGGAAATTCACCCCTCCACTTT | TRBV15 | . | . | TRBJ1-6
CAIPSTDRGIGGYTF | TGTGCCATCCCCTCAACGGACAGGGGGATAGGCGGCTACACCTTC | TRBV10-3 | . | TRBD1 | TRBJ1-2
CASSSGGQGNTEAFF | TGTGCCAGCAGCTCAGGGGGGCAGGGGAACACTGAAGCTTTCTTT | TRBV7-9 | . | TRBD1 | TRBJ1-1
CASSSQGPGTSFYEQYF | TGTGCCAGCAGTTCACAGGGACCCGGGACTAGCTTTTACGAGCAGTACTTC | TRBV27 | . | TRBD2 | TRBJ2-7
CSARGGLVGYTF | TGCAGTGCTAGAGGCGGCCTGGTCGGCTACACCTTC | TRBV20-1 | few | . | TRBJ1-2
CASRSPGQGRGEKLFF | TGTGCCAGCAGGTCCCCGGGACAGGGTCGCGGTGAAAAACTGTTTTTT | TRBV25-1 | few | TRBD1 | TRBJ1-4
CASSPPYKYEQYF | TGTGCCAGCAGTCCCCCCTATAAGTACGAGCAGTACTTC | TRBV2 | . | . | TRBJ2-7
CASSAPGTGGKQYF | TGTGCCAGCAGCGCTCCCGGGACAGGGGGCAAGCAGTACTTC | TRBV7-9 | . | TRBD1 | TRBJ2-7
CASSNILAEAFF | TGTGCCAGCAGCAATATTTTGGCTGAAGCTTTCTTT | TRBV7-9 | . | . | TRBJ1-1
CASSSPTGKSYNSPLHF | TGTGCCAGCAGCTCACCAACCGGGAAGTCCTATAATTCACCCCTCCACTTT | TRBV7-6 | . | . | TRBJ1-6
CSARDLSGGADQPQHF | TGCAGTGCTAGAGATCTTTCCGGGGGCGCGGATCAGCCCCAGCATTTT | TRBV20-1 | . | . | TRBJ1-5
CASSTEISGTGEQYF | TGCGCCAGCAGCACGGAAATTAGCGGGACGGGCGAGCAGTACTTC | TRBV5-1 | . | TRBD2 | TRBJ2-7
CASSSDRGRSSYNSPLHF | TGTGCCAGCAGCTCGGACAGGGGGAGAAGCTCCTATAATTCACCCCTCCACTTT | TRBV5-6 | . | TRBD1 | TRBJ1-6
CAWQSAMNTGELFF | TGTGCCTGGCAGTCAGCGATGAACACCGGGGAGCTGTTTTTT | TRBV30 | few | . | TRBJ2-2
CASRSHRGGTYGYTF | TGTGCCAGCAGATCCCACAGGGGAGGGACCTATGGCTACACCTTC | TRBV6-2/TRBV6-3 | . | TRBD1 | TRBJ1-2
CSAEGGTSLAKNIQYF | TGCAGTGCCGAGGGGGGGACGAGCCTAGCCAAAAACATTCAGTACTTC | TRBV20-1 | . | . | TRBJ2-4
CASSEVRWDRTEAFF | TGTGCCAGCAGTGAAGTGCGCTGGGATCGGACTGAAGCTTTCTTT | TRBV2 | . | . | TRBJ1-1
CASSLEEGTGGRYGYTF | TGTGCCAGCAGCTTAGAGGAGGGGACGGGGGGCCGCTATGGCTACACCTTC | TRBV7-2 | . | . | TRBJ1-2
CAISEGQTYEQYF | TGTGCCATCAGTGAGGGACAGACCTACGAGCAGTACTTC | TRBV10-3 | few | . | TRBJ2-7
CASSLEREASYEQYF | TGTGCCAGCAGCTTGGAGCGGGAGGCCTCCTACGAGCAGTACTTC | TRBV5-4 | few | TRBD2 | TRBJ2-7
CASSGPGTTNREQYF | TGTGCCAGCAGCGGCCCCGGGACTACCAATCGGGAGCAGTACTTC | TRBV4-2 | . | TRBD2 | TRBJ2-7
CASSAGTGGTEAFF | TGTGCCAGCAGCGCGGGGACAGGAGGCACTGAAGCTTTCTTT | TRBV7-2 | . | TRBD1 | TRBJ1-1
CASSYAGAPNSPLHF | TGTGCCAGCAGTTACGCGGGGGCCCCGAATTCACCCCTCCACTTT | TRBV6-9 | . | . | TRBJ1-6
CASSQRDSSMNTEAFF | TGCGCCAGCAGCCAAAGGGACAGTAGCATGAACACTGAAGCTTTCTTT | TRBV4-1 | . | TRBD1 | TRBJ1-1
CAISEGSPNEKLFF | TGTGCCATCAGTGAAGGCAGTCCCAATGAAAAACTGTTTTTT | TRBV10-3 | . | . | TRBJ1-4
CASISTGTNTEAFF | TGTGCCAGCATTTCGACAGGGACGAACACTGAAGCTTTCTTT | TRBV6-2/TRBV6-3 | . | TRBD1 | TRBJ1-1
CAAKGGRRAEAFF | TGTGCTGCCAAGGGGGGGCGCCGGGCTGAAGCTTTCTTT | TRBV6-1 | few | . | TRBJ1-1
CASSFGDNEKLFF | TGTGCCAGCAGCTTTGGGGATAATGAAAAACTGTTTTTT | TRBV7-3 | . | . | TRBJ1-4
CASSIDRGIYGYTF | TGTGCCAGTAGTATAGATCGGGGCATCTATGGCTACACCTTC | TRBV19 | . | . | TRBJ1-2
CATSIRTGQVPYEQYF | TGTGCCACCAGTATAAGGACAGGCCAAGTCCCTTACGAGCAGTACTTC | TRBV15 | . | TRBD1 | TRBJ2-7
CAISEPGETQYF | TGTGCCATCAGTGAGCCAGGGGAGACCCAGTACTTC | TRBV10-3 | few | . | TRBJ2-5
CASSRTTRQGEKDEAFF | TGCGCCAGCAGCCGTACCACCCGACAGGGGGAGAAAGATGAAGCTTTCTTT | TRBV5-1 | . | TRBD1 | TRBJ1-1